The 25 T cell receptor beta chains presented below share a single source sample, sequenced in a study of response to subunit inactivated influenza vaccine. MiXCR, applied by TCRdb to the RT-PCR reads, yields one record per CDR3 protein. The sample holds about 780,000 distinct CDR3 sequences, 18% seen once. The specimen was PBMCs from blood, collected approximately 5 days after vaccination. The receptors here all came from a man in his fifties who received an inactivated influenza vaccine.

The V gene is TRBV20-1, the J gene TRBJ1-2; 11 bases match TRBD1. With 6 bases clipped from V and 5 bases from J, the junction kept 5 bases outside the gene matches. Germline CDR1 reads DFQATT; CDR2 reads SNEGSKA (reference sequence). The CDR3 runs to 13 residues. Here the CDR3 DNA reads TGCAGTGCCGGACAGGGGGCAAGGTATGGCTACACCTTC. It encodes CSAGQGARYGYTF.

This clonotype was counted a few times. J is TRBJ1-1 and V is TRBV5-1, with D maybe TRBD1 (5 bases). The germline V gene encodes CDR1 SGHRS and CDR2 YFSETQ. The CDR3 totals 15 residues. The ends were cut back, 1 base at V and 6 bases at J, with 16 bases in the middle. The CDR3 protein is CASSLQQGPRSEAFF. In DNA form, the CDR3 reads TGCGCCAGCAGCTTGCAGCAGGGCCCGAGGTCTGAAGCTTTCTTT.

The chain uses TRBV4-3 and TRBJ2-1; 8 bases line up with TRBD1. The CDR3 contains 17 residues. Germline CDR1 and CDR2: LGHNA and YSLEER. The V gene end was trimmed by 2 bases and the J gene end by 9 bases; junction bases not matched to a gene: 15. The CDR3 spells CASSQYSRQGAGIEQFF. CDR3 coding DNA: TGCGCCAGCAGCCAATACAGCCGTCAGGGGGCGGGAATTGAGCAGTTCTTC.

This rearrangement joins TRBV12-3 or TRBV12-4 to TRBJ2-2; D is undetermined. The V gene lost 0 bases and the J gene lost 4 bases, with 18 bases spanning the gap. The CDR3 loop spans 18 amino acids. CDR3 region: CASSLAHGLVWGTGELFF. The CDR3 coding sequence is TGTGCCAGCAGTTTAGCCCATGGCCTCGTTTGGGGCACCGGGGAGCTGTTTTTT.

This clonotype was counted only a few times. The V call is TRBV12-3 or TRBV12-4, the J call TRBJ1-1; D is possibly TRBD1 (6 bases). There are 15 residues in the CDR3. Trimming pared 3 bases from V and 5 bases from J, leaving 16 bases between. The CDR3 bases are TGTGCCAGCAGTTTCTCACCGGGGGCAGATACTGAAGCTTTCTTT. It is translated as CASSFSPGADTEAFF.

This clonotype was seen more than once but under ten times. The V call is TRBV7-9, the J call TRBJ1-4; D remains ambiguous. V shed 8 bases and J shed 8 bases, with 15 bases lying between them. The CDR3 extends over 13 amino acids. The germline V gene has CDR1 SEHNR and CDR2 FQNEAQ (reference sequence). CDR3 protein: CASVRSVGEKLFF. CDR3 coding DNA: TGTGCCAGCGTTCGGTCGGTTGGCGAAAAACTGTTTTTT. Combining the CDR3 with reference TRBV7-9 and TRBJ1-4 gives the whole variable domain DTGVSQNPRHKITKRGQNVTFRCDPISEHNRLYWYRQTLGQGPEFLTYFQNEAQLEKSRLLSDRFSAERPKGSFSTLEIQRTEQGDSAMYLCASVRSVGEKLFFGSGTQLSVL.

The V call is TRBV6-1, the J call TRBJ2-2; tentative D call: TRBD1 (6 bases). V was cut by 6 bases and J by 0 bases, with 17 bases left in between. This CDR3 spans 17 amino acids. Germline V gene data show CDR1 as MNHNS and CDR2 as SASEGT. The CDR3, as DNA: TGTGCCAGCAGGCCTCCTTATGGGACATCGAACACCGGGGAGCTGTTTTTT. Residues: CASRPPYGTSNTGELFF.

This clonotype was counted many times. This chain links TRBV6-2 or TRBV6-3 with TRBJ2-1; D is perhaps TRBD2 (5 bases). Per germline, CDR1 MNHEY and CDR2 SVGEGT. V gave up 4 bases and J gave up 4 bases, with 23 bases separating them. The CDR3 has 18 amino acids. The CDR3 DNA sequence: TGTGCCAGCAGTTCCGCATTGAGCGGACCCCAGCGTTACAATGAGCAGTTCTTC. Its translation: CASSSALSGPQRYNEQFF.

V usage is TRBV5-5 and J usage is TRBJ2-5; D may be TRBD1 (6 bases). CDR3 length equals 15 residues. V was cut by 1 base and J by 1 base, with 11 bases left in between. Germline-derived CDR1 and CDR2 are SGHKS and YYEKEE (reference sequence). CDR3 region: CASSLLGGSQETQYF. The CDR3 DNA follows: TGTGCCAGCAGCTTGTTAGGGGGATCCCAAGAGACCCAGTACTTC.

V gene TRBV21-1 combines with J gene TRBJ1-5. TRBV21-1 is deemed a pseudogene. The CDR3 loop spans 16 amino acids. CDR3 region: CASSTSDGMAYQPQHF. CDR3 nucleotide sequence: TGTGCCAGCAGCACTTCAGACGGGATGGCTTATCAGCCCCAGCATTTT.

This clonotype has just a few counts. A much bigger clone sits one base away, suggesting this may be a read error. This rearrangement joins TRBV20-1 to TRBJ1-6; D gene uncertain. This CDR3 comprises 12 residues. In germline, CDR1 is DFQATT, CDR2 SNEGSKA (reference sequence). The V end lost 3 bases, the J end lost 7 bases, and 7 bases lay between the germline ends. CDR3 nucleotide sequence: TGCAGTGCTAGTGATCAGAATTCACCCCTCCACTTT. This encodes CSASDQNSPLHF.

This chain joins TRBV20-1 and TRBJ2-4; D not resolved. The CDR3 covers 14 residues. V lost 0 bases and J 0 bases, leaving 6 bases between the germline ends. Germline V CDR1 and CDR2: DFQATT, SNEGSKA (reference sequence). The CDR3 DNA sequence: TGCAGTGCTAGAGAGGGGATAGCCAAAAACATTCAGTACTTC. The encoded protein is CSAREGIAKNIQYF.

The chain couples TRBV12-3 or TRBV12-4 to TRBJ2-6, with D possibly matching TRBD1 (5 bases). The CDR3 runs to 18 residues. Trimming shortened V by 5 bases and J by 1 base, and 18 bases separated the two germline ends. The chain's CDR3 is CASSRTYLMTSGANVLTF. The CDR3 coding sequence is TGTGCCAGCAGTCGGACATATCTAATGACTTCTGGGGCCAACGTCCTGACTTTC.

In this sample, this clonotype turned up a few times. V usage is TRBV12-3 or TRBV12-4 and J usage is TRBJ2-5; 7 bases match TRBD1. Trimming at V came to 4 bases and at J to 1 base, leaving 24 bases not matched to a gene. This CDR3 is 21 amino acids long. CDR3 protein: CASSSELTGTTVLGFQETQYF. DNA of the CDR3: TGTGCCAGCAGTTCCGAATTGACAGGGACGACAGTATTGGGGTTCCAAGAGACCCAGTACTTC.

V gene TRBV7-9 combines with J gene TRBJ2-7, with 11 bases matching TRBD2. Looked up from germline, CDR1 is SEHNR and CDR2 is FQNEAQ (reference sequence). V lost 2 bases to trimming and J lost 3 bases; unmatched junction nucleotides: 6. The CDR3 extends over 16 amino acids. The CDR3 sequence is CASSLTSGRGSYEQYF. The CDR3 nucleotides are TGTGCCAGCAGCTTAACTAGCGGGAGAGGCAGCTACGAGCAGTACTTC. The variable domain in full, completed from reference TRBV7-9 and TRBJ2-7, reads DTGVSQNPRHKITKRGQNVTFRCDPISEHNRLYWYRQTLGQGPEFLTYFQNEAQLEKSRLLSDRFSAERPKGSFSTLEIQRTEQGDSAMYLCASSLTSGRGSYEQYFGPGTRLTVT.

V and J are TRBV24-1 and TRBJ1-2, with 7 bases that match TRBD1. CDR1 KGHDR and CDR2 SFDVKD come from the germline V gene. The CDR3 has 14 amino acids. V shed 5 bases and J 3 bases; nucleotides not matched to a gene: 5. The CDR3 DNA reads as TGTGCCACCAGTGGCCCGGGACAGTACTATGGCTACACCTTC. It encodes CATSGPGQYYGYTF.

The rearrangement uses TRBV29-1 and TRBJ1-1; 10 nucleotides match TRBD1. With V trimmed by 6 bases and J by 0 bases, 7 bases remained unmatched. Germline CDR1 SQVTM, CDR2 ANQGSEA. The CDR3 consists of 15 residues. The CDR3 spells CSVYRTGGMNTEAFF. CDR3 nucleotides: TGCAGCGTCTACCGGACAGGGGGTATGAACACTGAAGCTTTCTTT.

The V and J genes are TRBV20-1 and TRBJ2-5; 7 nucleotides align to TRBD1. The CDR3 has 15 residues. CDR1 DFQATT and CDR2 SNEGSKA come from the germline V gene (reference sequence). The trim removed 5 bases at V and 5 bases at J, leaving 14 bases unmatched. Written as DNA, the CDR3 is TGCAGTGCTTCCCAGGGGGTTTCTATTGGGGAGACCCAGTACTTC. Its translation is CSASQGVSIGETQYF.

This clonotype was counted only a few times. The J gene is TRBJ2-7, the V gene TRBV29-1; a possible D gene is TRBD2 (6 bases). Trimming cost V 4 bases and J 2 bases, with 12 bases left between them. This CDR3 region has 13 residues. The V gene's germline CDR1 is SQVTM and CDR2 ANQGSEA. In DNA, the CDR3 is TGCAGCGTTGTGGGTGCGGGGACCTACGAGCAGTACTTC. This translates into CSVVGAGTYEQYF.

This clonotype turned up a few times. The gene calls are TRBV12-3 or TRBV12-4 and TRBJ1-5; possible D gene TRBD1, 6 bases. The CDR3 consists of 15 residues. V was cut by 2 bases and J by 3 bases, with 11 bases left in between. The CDR3 nucleotides read TGTGCCAGCAGTTTATCAGGGGCCCCCAATCAGCCCCAGCATTTT. Protein sequence: CASSLSGAPNQPQHF.

This clonotype came up a few times. The DNA for the CDR3 is TGTGCCAGCAGCCATCCGGGATACAATGAGCAGTTCTTC. This encodes CASSHPGYNEQFF. The rearrangement uses TRBV14 and TRBJ2-1; D is perhaps TRBD2 (5 bases). Germline CDR1 reads SGHDN; CDR2 reads FVKESK. The CDR3 spans 13 residues. V was cut by 3 bases and J by 4 bases, with 7 bases left in between.

The rearrangement links TRBV28 to TRBJ2-7; 9 positions match TRBD1. With 6 bases clipped from V and 5 bases from J, the junction kept 8 bases outside the gene matches. This CDR3 spans 14 amino acids. The germline CDR1 and CDR2 sequences are MDHEN and SYDVKM. CDR3 sequence: CASRSGQGVHEQYF. CDR3 coding DNA: TGTGCCAGCAGGTCGGGACAGGGAGTACACGAGCAGTACTTC.

This clonotype was seen a few times. The J gene is TRBJ2-3, the V gene TRBV20-1, with 10 bases matching TRBD2. Germline CDR1 reads DFQATT; CDR2 reads SNEGSKA (reference sequence). The V segment lost 3 bases and the J segment 4 bases; nucleotides outside the gene matches: 7. The CDR3 is made up of 15 amino acids. As DNA, the CDR3 is TGCAGTGCTAGGCCGGGACTAGCGATCCCAGATACGCAGTATTTT. Protein: CSARPGLAIPDTQYF.

This clonotype has more than one count but fewer than ten. CDR3: CASRRDRGGYSPLHF. CDR3 DNA sequence: TGTGCCAGCAGGAGAGACAGGGGCGGTTATTCACCCCTCCACTTT. The genes are TRBV2 and TRBJ1-6; TRBD1 aligns across 8 bases. Germline trimming cut 6 bases from V and 8 bases from J; bases unmatched to any gene: 9. Germline CDR1 is SNHLY and CDR2 is FYNNEI. There are 15 residues in the CDR3.

This CDR3 is CASSWGLVQNEQYF. The CDR3 nucleotides are TGTGCCAGCAGCTGGGGGCTAGTTCAGAACGAGCAGTACTTC. The rearrangement links TRBV5-6 to TRBJ2-7; weak D call: TRBD1 (6 bases). From germline, CDR1 is SGHDT and CDR2 YYEEEE. V lost 3 bases and J lost 5, with 15 bases in between. The CDR3 consists of 14 residues.